The 9 T cell receptor delta chains below come from one sample, sequenced in a study of γδ T cells in repeated Plasmodium falciparum infection (dated by TCRdb to the early 2020s). Library preparation employed multiplex PCR. TCRdb shows the sequencer as Illumina MiSeq. The public reads were reprocessed by TCRdb using CATT, and rows of matching DNA were later combined. The sample profile shows roughly 93,000 delta-chain clones; 0.75% to 1% of them were found once. Over 8.5% of the sample is taken by the ten largest. For bulk TCR repertoire analysis, Vgamma9/Vdelta2+ and Vdelta2-negative gammadelta T cell populations were isolated by flow sorting from peripheral blood mononuclear cells. Sample: gamma-delta T cells from blood. These receptors came from a pool of human donors (malaria-infected and uninfected, not separated).

Regarding this clone: A far larger clone is one base from this, pointing to a likely read error. This specimen includes other DNA sequences encoding the same CDR3. No J gene was called, and the V gene is TRDV1; TRDD3 is taken as the D call from the table, unchecked against the DNA. The CDR3 contains 25 residues. The germline CDR1 and CDR2 sequences are TSWWSYY and QGS. CDR3 loop: CALGILFIIPRLGDRRGEYTDKLIF. The CDR3, as DNA: TGTGCTCTTGGGATCCTTTTTATAATTCCTCGACTGGGGGATAGAAGGGGAGAATACACCGATAAGCTCATCTTT.

As for this clone: TCRdb pairs this DNA with a much larger clone's protein that differs at residue 10, likely a read error; the protein shown was translated from the DNA. V gene TRDV2 combines with J gene TRDJ1, with 11 nucleotides matching TRDD3. The J gene, missing from TCRdb, was assigned here through DNA to germline matching. The CDR3 totals 14 residues. J lost 10 bases, V lost 0 bases, and 6 bases had no gene match. Germline V CDR1 and CDR2: GEAIGNYY, EKD. CDR3 in amino acids: CACDTVGDTGRLIF. CDR3 nucleotide sequence: TGTGCCTGTGACACCGTGGGGGATACGGGACGACTCATCTTT.

On this clone itself: A far larger clone is off by one base, so a read error is likely. The same CDR3 also results from other DNA sequences found in this sample. V gene TRDV2 combines with J gene TRDJ1, with 10 bases matching TRDD3. No J gene is reported in TCRdb; it was inferred here by comparing the DNA with germline. CDR1 is GEAIGNYY and CDR2 is EKD in the germline V gene. This CDR3 has 14 residues. V shed 7 bases, J shed 7 bases, and the junction held 11 bases outside the gene matches. CDR3: CACDELGDSSKLIF. In nucleotides, the CDR3 is TGTGCCTGCGACGAACTGGGGGATTCGAGTAAACTCATCTTT.

This clone was observed a few times. TCRdb records a much larger clone's protein for this DNA, with a difference at residue 4 that likely arises from a read error; the protein given is the translation of the DNA. The gene calls are TRDV2 and TRDJ1, with TRDD3 matching 10 bases. TCRdb lists no J gene, so it was determined here by aligning the DNA to germline. There are 21 residues in the CDR3. Germline V gene data show CDR1 as GEAIGNYY and CDR2 as EKD. CDR3 sequence (DNA): TGTGCCTGTGGCACCATAACTCTACTGGGGGATGTTGAGACCCTGACCGATAAACTCATCTTT. It encodes CACGTITLLGDVETLTDKLIF.

This clone appeared a few times. Given a far larger clone just one base away, this is likely a sequencing read error. Within the sample, other DNA sequences also encode this same CDR3. V and J are TRDV1 and TRDJ1, with D maybe TRDD3 (5 bases). The J gene is absent in TCRdb and was assigned here via DNA matching to germline. The ends were cut back, 2 bases at V and 0 bases at J, with 19 bases in the middle. CDR3 length: 18 amino acids. Germline V gene data show CDR1 as TSWWSYY and CDR2 as QGS. CDR3 sequence reads: CALGEIPNRGAYTDKLIF. As DNA, the CDR3 is TGTGCTCTTGGGGAAATTCCCAACCGGGGGGCCTACACCGATAAACTCATCTTT.

This clone was observed a few times. The TCRdb protein, from a much larger clone, departs from this DNA's translation at residue 12, likely by read error; the protein shown derives from the DNA. The chain has TRDV2 and TRDJ1; 10 positions match TRDD3. The J gene, absent from TCRdb, was called here by matching the DNA to germline. CDR3 length: 16 amino acids. CDR1 is GEAIGNYY and CDR2 is EKD in the germline V gene. DNA for the CDR3: TGTGCCTGTGACAAACTGGGGGATGGTTACACCAATAAACTCATCTTT. Residues: CACDKLGDGYTNKLIF.

In its sample, this clone was seen a few times. This likely stems from a read error, as it lies one base from a far larger clone. The same CDR3 can be traced to other DNA sequences in this sample. The J gene was not called, though the V gene is TRDV2; whether TRDD3, the table's D call, matches the DNA was not checked. Germline lookup yields CDR1 GEAIGNYY and CDR2 EKD. The CDR3 is 18 residues long. CDR3 DNA: TGTGCCTGTGACACCGTGATGGGGGGGATAGGTTGGACCGATAAGCTCATCTTT. Translating gives CACDTVMGGIGWTDKLIF.

With respect to this clone: This DNA translates differently at residue 11 from the TCRdb protein, which is that of a much larger clone; a read error is likely, and the protein shown is the DNA's own translation. The J gene is TRDJ1, the V gene TRDV1, with 8 bases lining up with TRDD2. Here the J gene was assigned by germline matching of the DNA, as TCRdb has none. Germline V gene lookup returns CDR1 TSWWSYY and CDR2 QGS. There are 18 residues in the CDR3. The ends lost 7 bases at V and 9 bases at J; junction bases unmatched: 25. CDR3 sequence reads: CALAVGLPTPPPLEQLIF. CDR3 bases: TGTGCTCTTGCCGTCGGGCTTCCTACTCCCCCACCCCTAGAACAACTCATCTTT.

This clone was recorded many times. TCRdb has a much larger clone's protein, which differs at residue 17 from the translation of this DNA, likely because of a read error; what is shown is the protein translated from the DNA. The chain recombines TRDV2 with TRDJ3; 10 bases align to TRDD3. No J gene is reported in TCRdb; it was inferred here by comparing the DNA with germline. The germline CDR1 and CDR2 sequences are GEAIGNYY and EKD. The length of the CDR3 is 20 residues. CDR3 sequence reads: CACDATGGSARSWDTRKMFF. In DNA form, the CDR3 reads TGTGCCTGTGACGCGACTGGGGGATCAGCTCGCTCCTGGGACACCCGAAAGATGTTTTTC.